One and the same sample provided the 32 T cell receptor beta chains below, sequenced in a study of response to subunit inactivated influenza vaccine. MiXCR, applied by TCRdb to the RT-PCR reads, yields one record per CDR3 protein. The table records around 320,000 distinct CDR3 sequences, 22% of them present only once. The sequencing here drew on PBMCs from blood, taken about 20 months after vaccination. The receptor source for this set is a man in his fifties or sixties who received an inactivated influenza vaccine.

The gene calls are TRBV3-1 and TRBJ2-5, with 7 nucleotides matching TRBD2. Germline trimming cut 5 bases from V and 0 bases from J; bases unmatched to any gene: 12. Germline V gene lookup returns CDR1 LGHDT and CDR2 YNNKEL (reference sequence). This CDR3 comprises 17 residues. CDR3 amino acids: CASSTYGGEGHQETQYF. For the CDR3, the DNA is TGTGCCAGCAGCACCTACGGAGGGGAGGGGCACCAAGAGACCCAGTACTTC.

This clonotype has a handful of counts. The rearrangement links TRBV20-1 to TRBJ2-5; perhaps TRBD1 as D (6 bases). The CDR3 length is 15 residues. V was clipped by 2 bases and J by 5 bases, with 18 bases between them. CDR1 is DFQATT, CDR2 SNEGSKA, per germline (reference sequence). Here the CDR3 reads CSARHGQFMLETQYF. CDR3 nucleotide sequence: TGCAGTGCTAGACATGGACAGTTTATGTTGGAGACCCAGTACTTC.

The rearrangement links TRBV25-1 to TRBJ1-1; D uncertain. V was trimmed by 2 bases and J by 1 base, leaving 8 bases between them. Germline CDR1 reads MGHDK; CDR2 reads SYGVNS. The CDR3 is 14 amino acids. The CDR3 DNA follows: TGTGCCAGCAGTGAAACAACACGGAACACTGAAGCTTTCTTT. This translates into CASSETTRNTEAFF.

The CDR3: CSARDITRQGPNTGELFF. CDR3 DNA sequence: TGCAGTGCTAGAGATATCACCCGACAGGGGCCGAACACCGGGGAGCTGTTTTTT. The chain joins TRBV20-1 to TRBJ2-2, with 8 bases lining up with TRBD1. V was pared by 0 bases and J by 0 bases, with 9 bases of the junction left unmatched. The CDR3 contains 18 residues. The germline V gene encodes CDR1 DFQATT and CDR2 SNEGSKA (reference sequence).

The chain joins TRBV5-6 to TRBJ2-2; no reliable D call. In germline, CDR1 is SGHDT, CDR2 YYEEEE. This CDR3 spans 16 amino acids. Trimming took 4 bases from V and 0 from J, leaving 13 bases between them. CDR3 sequence (DNA): TGTGCCAGCAGCCCCTCCATCGTCGCGAACACCGGGGAGCTGTTTTTT. It yields the protein CASSPSIVANTGELFF.

The rearrangement links TRBV9 to TRBJ1-2; TRBD1 aligns across 10 bases. The CDR3 spans 14 residues. Germline CDR1 SGDLS, CDR2 YYNGEE. V lost 4 bases to trimming and J lost 6 bases; unmatched junction nucleotides: 6. This CDR3 is CASSLRQGANGYTF. CDR3 bases: TGTGCCAGCAGCCTCCGACAGGGGGCTAATGGCTACACCTTC. Complete variable domain (other parts from reference TRBV9 and TRBJ1-2): DSGVTQTPKHLITATGQRVTLRCSPRSGDLSVYWYQQSLDQGLQFLIQYYNGEERAKGNILERFSAQQFPDLHSELNLSSLELGDSALYFCASSLRQGANGYTFGSGTRLTVV.

This clonotype was seen more than once but under ten times. V usage is TRBV20-1 and J usage is TRBJ2-1, with 11 bases matching TRBD2. The CDR3 length is 14 residues. J was trimmed by 5 bases and V by 3 bases; bases with no gene match: 3. Germline-derived CDR1 and CDR2 are DFQATT and SNEGSKA (reference sequence). CDR3 residues: CSASRLAGHNEQFF. The CDR3 nucleotides read TGCAGTGCTAGCAGACTAGCGGGGCACAATGAGCAGTTCTTC.

This clonotype has only a few counts. CDR3: CASSIGQARGYTF. The CDR3 bases are TGTGCCAGCAGCATAGGACAGGCCCGAGGCTACACCTTC. This sequence joins TRBV7-8 and TRBJ1-2, with 7 bases identical to TRBD1. Germline lookup yields CDR1 SGHVS and CDR2 FQNEAQ. V gave up 5 bases and J gave up 8 bases; unmatched junction bases: 8. This CDR3 has 13 residues.

This chain links TRBV25-1 with TRBJ1-6; D remains unclear. CDR3 length equals 15 residues. The V gene lost 1 base and the J gene lost 10 bases, with 14 bases spanning the gap. CDR1 is MGHDK, CDR2 SYGVNS, per germline. The CDR3 loop is CASSEFGSTGSPLHF. Here the CDR3 DNA reads TGTGCCAGCAGTGAATTTGGCAGCACGGGGTCACCCCTCCACTTT.

The rearrangement uses TRBV9 and TRBJ2-5; D not certain. V lost 0 bases and J lost 1, with 10 bases in between. CDR3 length: 15 amino acids. Germline CDR1 SGDLS, CDR2 YYNGEE. The CDR3 DNA is TGTGCCAGCAGCGTAGATGACTGGACCCAAGAGACCCAGTACTTC. Its translation is CASSVDDWTQETQYF.

This clonotype came up a few times. CDR3 nucleotide sequence: TGTGCCAGCAGCCTTCGGACAGGGGCGAACACTGAAGCTTTCTTT. This codes for CASSLRTGANTEAFF. This rearrangement joins TRBV7-2 to TRBJ1-1, with 9 nucleotides matching TRBD1. The trim removed 5 bases at V and 1 base at J, leaving 5 bases unmatched. CDR1 and CDR2 from the germline V gene are SGHTA and FQGNSA. This CDR3 region has 15 residues. The full variable domain, completed using reference TRBV7-2 and TRBJ1-1, is GAGVSQSPSNKVTEKGKDVELRCDPISGHTALYWYRQSLGQGLEFLIYFQGNSAPDKSGLPSDRFSAERTGGSVSTLTIQRTQQEDSAVYLCASSLRTGANTEAFFGQGTRLTVV.

This clonotype was counted only a few times. CDR3 sequence: CASSPQGPIVLAKNIQYF. As DNA, the CDR3 is TGTGCCAGCTCACCACAGGGACCGATAGTGCTAGCCAAAAACATTCAGTACTTC. The J gene is TRBJ2-4, the V gene TRBV18; D may correspond to TRBD1 or TRBD2 (5 bases each). The germline gives CDR1 KGHSH, CDR2 LQKENI. Trimming took 1 base from V and 0 from J, leaving 16 bases between them. The CDR3 extends over 18 amino acids.

The chain is built from TRBV11-2 and TRBJ2-3; tentatively, D is TRBD2 (5 bases). Germline V gene data show CDR1 as SGHAT and CDR2 as FQNNGV. The CDR3 has 15 residues. V lost 4 bases and J lost 0, with 11 bases in between. The CDR3 coding sequence is TGTGCCAGCAGCTCCTATGTAGCGAGCACAGATACGCAGTATTTT. It specifies CASSSYVASTDTQYF.

The chain combines TRBV15 with TRBJ2-3; D could derive from TRBD1 or TRBD2 (7 bases each). The CDR3 is 18 residues long. Germline V gives CDR1 LNHNV, CDR2 YYDKDF (reference sequence). With 0 bases removed from V and 3 bases from J, the gap between germline ends came to 19 bases. In DNA, the CDR3 is TGTGCCACCAGCAGAGAAAGTTGGCAGGGGGGGCCAACAGATACGCAGTATTTT. Its translation: CATSRESWQGGPTDTQYF.

The V and J genes are TRBV5-1 and TRBJ2-1, with D perhaps given as TRBD1 or TRBD2 (5 bases each). Trimming stripped 0 bases from V and 8 bases from J, with 18 bases between. The CDR3 is 16 residues long. Germline lookup yields CDR1 SGHRS and CDR2 YFSETQ. The CDR3 sequence is CASSLATWGMDHEQFF. CDR3 in DNA: TGCGCCAGCAGCTTGGCCACCTGGGGGATGGACCATGAGCAGTTCTTC.

V and J are TRBV7-9 and TRBJ2-1; TRBD2 aligns across 7 bases. This CDR3 is built from 14 residues. The trim removed 2 bases at V and 9 bases at J, leaving 7 bases unmatched. Germline V CDR1 and CDR2: SEHNR, FQNEAQ (reference sequence). CDR3 coding DNA: TGTGCCAGCAGCTTATGGGCGGGAGTGGGTGAGCAGTTCTTC. Protein: CASSLWAGVGEQFF.

V is TRBV7-2 and J is TRBJ2-3; TRBD2 matches 10 bases. Germline CDR1 reads SGHTA; CDR2 reads FQGNSA. The CDR3 consists of 15 residues. The J segment lost 5 bases and the V segment lost 2 bases, leaving 4 bases of the junction unmatched. The CDR3 coding sequence is TGTGCCAGCAGCTTACGAGCTAGCGGGGGAGATACGCAGTATTTT. Amino acid sequence: CASSLRASGGDTQYF.

V and J are TRBV6-2 or TRBV6-3 and TRBJ1-2, with 8 positions matching TRBD1. The CDR3 is made up of 12 amino acids. V shed 7 bases and J 8 bases; nucleotides not matched to a gene: 6. CDR1 is MNHEY, CDR2 SVGEGT, per germline. The CDR3 loop is CASTRTGSGYTF. The CDR3 nucleotides are TGTGCCAGCACCCGGACAGGGTCCGGCTACACCTTC.

This sequence joins TRBV7-9 and TRBJ1-2; TRBD1 agrees at 7 bases. Germline CDR1 is SEHNR and CDR2 is FQNEAQ (reference sequence). The CDR3 is 15 amino acids. The trim removed 4 bases at V and 8 bases at J, leaving 13 bases unmatched. DNA of the CDR3: TGTGCCAGCAGCTCGCCAGACAGGGTATCTCCCGGCTACACCTTC. It encodes CASSSPDRVSPGYTF.

In this sample, this clonotype turned up once. This chain uses TRBV5-6 with TRBJ2-7; TRBD2 aligns across 9 bases. This CDR3 contains 15 residues. Germline-derived CDR1 and CDR2 are SGHDT and YYEEEE. V lost 1 base and J lost 4; bases outside the gene matches: 6. The CDR3 DNA follows: TGTGCCAGCAGCTTGAGAATAGCGGGAGTGTACGAGCAGTACTTC. As protein: CASSLRIAGVYEQYF.

The V call is TRBV20-1, the J call TRBJ2-4, with 8 nucleotides matching TRBD1. Trimming removed 6 bases from V and 7 bases from J; junction bases left unmatched: 17. From germline, CDR1 is DFQATT and CDR2 SNEGSKA (reference sequence). The CDR3 spans 16 residues. The DNA for the CDR3 is TGCAGTGCCAGAACAACCAGGACAGGGTGGGTCAACATTCAGTACTTC. This sequence encodes CSARTTRTGWVNIQYF.

The CDR3 sequence: CASSYMGRLSGNTIYF. The CDR3 bases are TGTGCCAGCAGTTATATGGGGCGGCTCTCTGGAAACACCATATATTTT. The chain couples TRBV6-5 to TRBJ1-3, with a weak D call TRBD1 (5 bases). The germline CDR1 and CDR2 sequences are MNHEY and SVGAGI. The CDR3 is 16 amino acids. The ends were cut back, 3 bases at V and 0 bases at J, with 12 bases in the middle.

V is TRBV28 and J is TRBJ2-7, with D uncertain. The CDR3 extends over 13 amino acids. CDR1 and CDR2 from the germline V gene are MDHEN and SYDVKM. Trimming left V 3 bases short and J 0 bases short, with 6 bases between. The CDR3 region is CASSFLSSYEQYF. In nucleotides, the CDR3 is TGTGCCAGCAGTTTTCTGAGCTCCTACGAGCAGTACTTC.

The sample holds many counts of this clonotype. The chain joins TRBV5-1 to TRBJ1-1, with D uncertain. V lost 7 bases to trimming and J lost 0 bases, with 10 bases between them. CDR1 is SGHRS, CDR2 YFSETQ, per germline. This CDR3 spans 13 amino acids. The CDR3 loop reads CASGRNMNTEAFF. CDR3 DNA sequence: TGCGCCAGCGGACGGAACATGAACACTGAAGCTTTCTTT.

This clonotype showed up many times. This chain uses TRBV7-3 with TRBJ2-1, with 10 bases lining up with TRBD2. Trimming cost V 0 bases and J 5 bases; bases outside gene matches: 4. CDR1 is SGHTA and CDR2 is FQGTGA in the germline V gene. The CDR3 loop spans 16 amino acids. This CDR3 reads CASSLTLAGSHNEQFF. The CDR3 DNA follows: TGTGCCAGCAGCTTAACACTAGCGGGATCCCACAATGAGCAGTTCTTC.

Here the CDR3 DNA reads TGTGCCAGCAGTTTGGGGACTAGAGGGGAGACCCAGTACTTC. Translated, it gives CASSLGTRGETQYF. The chain has TRBV27 and TRBJ2-5; 8 bases agree with TRBD2. Germline CDR1 reads MNHEY; CDR2 reads SMNVEV (reference sequence). CDR3 length: 14 amino acids. The junction had 5 bases not matched to a gene; V was cut back by 3 bases and J by 5 bases.

This clonotype was seen only a few times. DNA of the CDR3: TGTGCCAGCAGCCCAGAGATTAATTCACCCCTCCACTTT. This codes for CASSPEINSPLHF. The chain uses TRBV9 and TRBJ1-6; D unresolved. V was cut by 4 bases and J by 6 bases, with 8 bases left in between. The CDR3 runs 13 residues. Germline loops: CDR1 SGDLS, CDR2 YYNGEE.

The CDR3: CASSYSTYQETQYF. CDR3 nucleotide sequence: TGTGCCAGCAGTTACTCGACGTACCAAGAGACCCAGTACTTC. The gene calls are TRBV6-5 and TRBJ2-5; D is unresolved. The CDR3 extends over 14 amino acids. CDR1 is MNHEY and CDR2 is SVGAGI in the germline V gene. The V end lost 0 bases, the J end lost 0 bases, and 5 bases lay between the germline ends.

The chain employs TRBV6-2 or TRBV6-3 and TRBJ2-7, with a weak D call TRBD1 (6 bases). The CDR3 runs 14 residues. Germline V lookup: CDR1 MNHEY, CDR2 SVGEGT. Trimming cost V 6 bases and J 3 bases, with 15 bases left between them. CDR3 coding DNA: TGTGCCAGCAGAAACAGGGACCCCTACTACGAGCAGTACTTC. Amino acid sequence: CASRNRDPYYEQYF.

V usage is TRBV5-5 and J usage is TRBJ2-7; tentative D call: TRBD1 (5 bases). The length of the CDR3 is 14 residues. Trimming removed 4 bases from V and 6 bases from J, with 17 bases in between. Germline V gives CDR1 SGHKS, CDR2 YYEKEE (reference sequence). CDR3 amino acids: CASSPPTEVGEQYF. The CDR3 region has the DNA TGTGCCAGCAGCCCTCCGACAGAAGTAGGCGAGCAGTACTTC.

V usage is TRBV20-1 and J usage is TRBJ2-7, with D possibly TRBD2 on 6 matching bases. The CDR3 has 14 residues. V was pared by 5 bases and J by 0 bases, with 14 bases between. Germline V gene lookup returns CDR1 DFQATT and CDR2 SNEGSKA (reference sequence). The CDR3: CSAWGGTDSYEQYF. The CDR3 DNA follows: TGCAGTGCTTGGGGCGGGACGGACTCCTACGAGCAGTACTTC.

The gene calls are TRBV20-1 and TRBJ1-4; D not resolved. The CDR3 is 12 residues long. CDR1 and CDR2 from the germline V gene are DFQATT and SNEGSKA (reference sequence). CDR3 amino acids: CKVRMTNEKLFF. In DNA form, the CDR3 reads TGCAAAGTCCGCATGACTAATGAAAAACTGTTTTTT.